Described below is a single T cell receptor beta chain sequence and its context. Authors' processing steps: Cell counts per sample came from amplifying reference gene primers. The table came from immunoSEQ multiplex PCR; TCRdb's copy has only in-frame clones and leaves some out. V, J and clone size derive from that table, while D and trimming were established from the DNA sequence. This sample has 230,000 or so clones, with around 90% found just once. Germline V CDR1 and CDR2: SQVTM, ANQGSEA. This CDR3 has 13 residues. Germline trimming cut 6 bases from V and 0 bases from J; bases unmatched to any gene: 5. Enrolled through a virtual design, the participants were between roughly 18 and 90 years of age and came from 24 US areas. The data were obtained in a study of blood T cell repertoires in COVID-19. At the level of the study: The United States, Italy and Spain were the sources of the acute and convalescent COVID-19 samples. T cells, B-cell-depleted T cells, or PBMCs supplied cDNA or gDNA.

The chain joins TRBV29-1 to TRBJ2-7; 7 bases map to TRBD2. This clonotype was sampled from a woman aged 45-65 years with acute COVID-19. Sequences were obtained from PBMCs or T cells enriched from blood (not recorded which). The CDR3 is CSVLSGSSYEQYF. The CDR3 coding sequence is TGCAGCGTACTTAGCGGGTCCTCCTACGAGCAGTACTTC.